These 8 T cell receptor beta chains share one sample of origin, sequenced in a study of lymphopenia after photon versus proton radiotherapy. Libraries were prepared by immunoSEQ multiplex PCR; TCRdb keeps only in-frame clonotypes and omits some of them. The profile shows 150,000 to 200,000 clones, more than 85% of them singletons. The sequencing used peripheral blood, collected from a patient treated with photon-based radiotherapy. The source of these receptors is a middle-aged man with gastric cancer.

The chain joins TRBV30 to TRBJ1-1; D gene uncertain. The CDR3 has 14 residues. CDR1 and CDR2 from the germline V gene are GTSNPN and SVGIG (reference sequence). Trimming shortened V by 5 bases and J by 3 bases, and 16 bases separated the two germline ends. The CDR3 region is CAWGEQNRDTEAFF. DNA for the CDR3: TGTGCCTGGGGGGAACAGAACCGGGACACTGAAGCTTTCTTT.

The chain joins TRBV4-1 to TRBJ1-3; no reliable D call. V gave up 0 bases and J gave up 0 bases, with 6 bases separating them. The length of the CDR3 is 15 residues. Germline CDR1 reads MGHRA; CDR2 reads YSYEKL. CDR3 in DNA: TGCGCCAGCAGCCAAGATAGCCGCTCTGGAAACACCATATATTTT. Amino acid sequence: CASSQDSRSGNTIYF.

The J gene is TRBJ1-1, the V gene TRBV7-9; a weak D match, TRBD1 (6 bases). The germline CDR1 and CDR2 sequences are SEHNR and FQNEAQ (reference sequence). The length of the CDR3 is 16 residues. The V end lost 6 bases, the J end lost 1 base, and 18 bases lay between the germline ends. The chain's CDR3 is CASSPALGTQNTEAFF. CDR3 nucleotides: TGTGCCAGCAGTCCTGCCCTCGGGACACAGAACACTGAAGCTTTCTTT.

The genes are TRBV7-9 and TRBJ1-5; D not certain. In germline, CDR1 is SEHNR, CDR2 FQNEAQ (reference sequence). CDR3 length equals 12 residues. With 4 bases removed from V and 7 bases from J, the gap between germline ends came to 8 bases. CDR3 region: CASSSGGQPQHF. CDR3 DNA sequence: TGTGCCAGCAGCTCCGGAGGGCAGCCCCAGCATTTT. The full variable domain, rest sourced from reference TRBV7-9 and TRBJ1-5, is DTGVSQNPRHKITKRGQNVTFRCDPISEHNRLYWYRQTLGQGPEFLTYFQNEAQLEKSRLLSDRFSAERPKGSFSTLEIQRTEQGDSAMYLCASSSGGQPQHFGDGTRLSIL.

The chain joins TRBV4-2 to TRBJ2-7; D unresolved. CDR3 length: 13 residues. Between the trimmed V and J ends, which lost 1 base and 1 base, there was a span of 5 bases. Germline CDR1 reads LGHNA; CDR2 reads YNFKEQ. The CDR3 DNA reads as TGTGCCAGCAGCCAAGGCGGATCCTACGAGCAGTACTTC. Translating gives CASSQGGSYEQYF.

CDR3 DNA: TGTGCCTGGAGTGGACATAGCGGGCACTCCTACAATGAGCAGTTCTTC. It is translated as CAWSGHSGHSYNEQFF. The J gene is TRBJ2-1, the V gene TRBV30; 7 positions match TRBD2. Trimming cost V 1 base and J 0 bases; bases outside gene matches: 6. Germline V gene sequence: CDR1 GTSNPN, CDR2 SVGIG (reference sequence). The CDR3 contains 16 residues. The entire variable domain, with the rest obtained from reference TRBV30 and TRBJ2-1, is as follows: SQTIHQWPATLVQPVGSPLSLECTVEGTSNPNLYWYRQAAGRGLQLLFYSVGIGQISSEVPQNLSASRPQDRQFILSSKKLLLSDSGFYLCAWSGHSGHSYNEQFFGPGTRLTVL.

This clone was seen just once. This sequence joins TRBV6-6 and TRBJ2-7, with TRBD2 identical over 7 bases. Germline loops: CDR1 MNHNY, CDR2 SVGAGI (reference sequence). Trimming took 8 bases from V and 2 from J; bases not matched to a gene: 9. The CDR3 runs 14 residues. DNA for the CDR3: TGTGCCAGCGGGGAGGGGCCTCAACCCTACGAGCAGTACTTC. Translation: CASGEGPQPYEQYF.

The V and J genes are TRBV18 and TRBJ2-7; 8 bases line up with TRBD1. The CDR3 is made up of 15 amino acids. V was clipped by 3 bases and J by 2 bases; unmatched bases: 6. From germline, CDR1 is KGHSH and CDR2 LQKENI. The CDR3 bases are TGTGCCAGCTCACCTAGGACAGGGTACCCCTACGAGCAGTACTTC. Translation gives CASSPRTGYPYEQYF.